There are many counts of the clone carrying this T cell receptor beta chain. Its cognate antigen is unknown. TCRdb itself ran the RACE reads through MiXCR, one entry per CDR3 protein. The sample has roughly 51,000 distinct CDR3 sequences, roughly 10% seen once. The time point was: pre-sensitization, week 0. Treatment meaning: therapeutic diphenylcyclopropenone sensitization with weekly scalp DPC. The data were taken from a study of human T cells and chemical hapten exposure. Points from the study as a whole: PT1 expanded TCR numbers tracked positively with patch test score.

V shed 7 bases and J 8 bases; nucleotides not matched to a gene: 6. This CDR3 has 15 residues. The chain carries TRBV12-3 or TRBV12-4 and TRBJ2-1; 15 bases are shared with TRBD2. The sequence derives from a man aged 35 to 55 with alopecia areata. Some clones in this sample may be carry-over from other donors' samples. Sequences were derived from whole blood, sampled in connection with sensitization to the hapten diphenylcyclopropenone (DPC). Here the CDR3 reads CASTTWTSGRDEQFF. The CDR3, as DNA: TGTGCCAGCACCACGTGGACTAGCGGGAGGGATGAGCAGTTCTTC.